This T cell receptor (beta chain) was profiled in a study of blood T cell repertoires in COVID-19. The CDR3 covers 12 residues. V lost 5 bases and J 4 bases, leaving 8 bases between the germline ends. CDR1 SEHNR and CDR2 FQNEAQ come from the germline V gene (reference sequence). This table comes from immunoSEQ multiplex PCR, and its TCRdb copy is limited to in-frame clones, with some not included. The sample contains roughly 200,000 clones, around 80% of which appear only once. The sequenced material came from peripheral blood. The TCR comes from an elderly woman with active or convalescent COVID-19. V gene TRBV7-9 combines with J gene TRBJ1-1; D possibly corresponds to TRBD1 (5 bases). This CDR3 is CASSQQVTEAFF. CDR3 bases: TGTGCCAGCAGCCAACAGGTCACTGAAGCTTTCTTT. Full variable domain (outside the CDR3, taken from reference TRBV7-9 and TRBJ1-1): DTGVSQNPRHKITKRGQNVTFRCDPISEHNRLYWYRQTLGQGPEFLTYFQNEAQLEKSRLLSDRFSAERPKGSFSTLEIQRTEQGDSAMYLCASSQQVTEAFFGQGTRLTVV.